The sequence of this TCR beta chain was determined in a study of blood T cell repertoires in COVID-19. The overall study: T cells, B-cell-depleted T cells, or PBMCs supplied cDNA or gDNA.

V shed 0 bases and J 3 bases; nucleotides not matched to a gene: 6. Per germline, CDR1 SGHDT and CDR2 YYEEEE. The CDR3 length is 17 residues. This clone has a handful of counts. Produced via immunoSEQ multiplex PCR; TCRdb's table is partial and in-frame only. The sample has about 170,000 clones, about 85% seen once. The sequenced sample consisted of peripheral blood. The rearrangement uses TRBV5-6 and TRBJ1-6; 7 bases map to TRBD1. The sequence came from a man aged 60-69 years who had recovered from COVID-19. The DNA for the CDR3 is TGTGCCAGCAGCTTGGGCTCAGGGGGTGGCTATAATTCACCCCTCCACTTT. Translated: CASSLGSGGGYNSPLHF.